A selection of T cell receptor beta chains follows, all from one sample in a study of blood T cell repertoires in COVID-19. Sequenced by immunoSEQ multiplex PCR; TCRdb stores in-frame clones only, minus some. The sample has about 180,000 clones, roughly 87% seen once. Sequencing input: PBMCs or T cells enriched from blood (not recorded which). All receptors derive from a middle-aged woman with acute COVID-19. Both conserved end residues are part of each CDR3.

>14|TRBV18|TRBJ2-7
CASSLTSVPYEQYF
>12|TRBV3-1/TRBV3-2|TRBJ1-1
CASSTGGLLAFF
>17|TRBV14|TRBJ2-1
CASSQEVGGATFNEQFF
>13|TRBV5-5|TRBJ1-2
CASRSGQPAGYTF
>15|TRBV5-1|TRBJ2-5
CASSQTSGREETQYF
>14|TRBV6-5|TRBJ2-2
CASTKGGGTGELFF
>13|TRBV29-1|TRBJ2-1
CSVTLDRVNEQFF
>12|TRBV19|TRBJ1-1
CASAGWDTEAFF
>18|TRBV7-9|TRBJ2-5
CASNLGWAGTGIQETQYF
>15|TRBV2|TRBJ2-3
CASREFESRTDTQYF
>15|TRBV6-5|TRBJ1-5
CASSPLGGSNQPQHF
>16|TRBV15|TRBJ2-4
CATSRDTGGAKNIQYF
>19|TRBV3-1/TRBV3-2|TRBJ2-1
CASSQDQSLAGGTYNEQFF
>15|TRBV25-1|TRBJ1-6
CASSLTSVYNSPLHF
>13|TRBV5-5|TRBJ2-5
CASSLDPPGTQYF
>15|TRBV25-1|TRBJ2-2
CASSAWGEKDGELFF
>14|TRBV7-8|TRBJ2-7
CASSLGGVRYEQYF
>12|TRBV6-5|TRBJ2-7
CASREGQSEQYF
>20|TRBV3-1/TRBV3-2|TRBJ2-1
CASSQKYLLAGGMWYNEQFF
>14|TRBV4-1|TRBJ1-1
CASSLGHSNTEAFF
>15|TRBV10-3|TRBJ1-6
CAIRSGQEGNSPLHF
>14|TRBV6-1|TRBJ1-2
CASSYSPDRGGYTF
>10|TRBV11-2|TRBJ1-1
CAGQNTEAFF
>18|TRBV12-2|TRBJ1-2
CASRLADDQDRGHNGYTF
>15|TRBV9|TRBJ1-2
CASSLTPGQGNGYTF
>15|TRBV2|TRBJ1-6
CASSYSGTGASPLHF
>17|TRBV7-2|TRBJ2-5
CASSLARGGQSRETQYF
>15|TRBV19|TRBJ1-5
CASSADRIKDQPQHF
>15|TRBV6-5|TRBJ1-1
CASRAGRGLYTEAFF
>20|TRBV9|TRBJ1-6
CASSVQTGGGLISYNSPLHF
>18|TRBV27|TRBJ1-2
CASSSANRDRGPGYGYTF
>15|TRBV4-1|TRBJ2-7
CASSQGTSGGYEQYF
>15|TRBV18|TRBJ2-7
CASSPSGVNLYEQYF
>13|TRBV5-1|TRBJ2-5
CASTRDSQETQYF
>15|TRBV9|TRBJ2-7
CASSVGEGLGYEQYF
>17|TRBV21-1|TRBJ2-7
CASSKNWGQGDSYEQYF
>16|TRBV7-9|TRBJ1-4
CASSFPGQGGNEKLFF
>13|TRBV7-8|TRBJ1-1
CASSKTENTEAFF
>17|TRBV21-1|TRBJ2-7
CASKPQKASGSPYEQYF
>15|TRBV3-1/TRBV3-2|TRBJ1-2
CASSPLVQGGQGYTF
>18|TRBV3-1/TRBV3-2|TRBJ2-3
CASSLSSSSGGATDTQYF
>13|TRBV6-5|TRBJ1-2
CASSLDRAGGYTF
>17|TRBV12-5|TRBJ1-3
CASGLGTGGVLGSTIYF
>18|TRBV15|TRBJ2-1
CATSRDLGGGPSYNGQFF
>15|TRBV7-9|TRBJ1-1
CASSFYRGPGTEAFF
>14|TRBV7-9|TRBJ2-2
CASSPFPGTGELFF
>15|TRBV12-5|TRBJ2-2
CASWPGQKNTGELFF
>16|TRBV5-8|TRBJ1-1
CASSLVGGRGNTEAFF
>19|TRBV14|TRBJ2-2
CASSLGRGGLRFPTGELFF
>11|TRBV14|TRBJ1-1
CALGANTEAFF
>13|TRBV2|TRBJ2-2
CARGHPGTGELFF
>14|TRBV30|TRBJ1-6
CAWISRGYNSPLHF
>16|TRBV18|TRBJ2-2
CASSPRLAANTGELFF
>13|TRBV27|TRBJ2-3
CAIRVMGTDTQYF
>11|TRBV12-3/TRBV12-4|TRBJ2-7
CASRQGYEQYF